These 11 T cell receptor beta chains came from one sample sequenced in a study of blood T cell repertoires in COVID-19. TCRdb's table, derived via immunoSEQ multiplex PCR, lists solely in-frame clones and lacks some. Among fewer than 200,000 clones, approximately 79% were seen once, and the ten largest hold around 20%. The sequenced sample consisted of PBMCs or T cells enriched from blood (not recorded which). All receptors come from an older woman in a cohort exposed to, infected with or recovered from COVID-19 (not recorded which).

This chain uses TRBV29-1 with TRBJ1-1; 9 bases are shared with TRBD1. The CDR3 is made up of 14 amino acids. Trimming cost V 3 bases and J 4 bases; bases outside gene matches: 6. Germline V gene data show CDR1 as SQVTM and CDR2 as ANQGSEA. The CDR3 DNA sequence: TGCAGCGTTGAGCGGATGACAGGGGGCACTGAAGCTTTCTTT. Translated, it gives CSVERMTGGTEAFF.

V usage is TRBV5-1 and J usage is TRBJ2-2; 8 bases match TRBD1. The CDR3 sequence is 16 residues long. The J segment lost 5 bases and the V segment lost 0 bases, leaving 6 bases of the junction unmatched. The V gene's germline CDR1 is SGHRS and CDR2 YFSETQ. CDR3 bases: TGCGCCAGCAGCTTGGGACAGGGGATCTTGACCGGGGAGCTGTTTTTT. This translates into CASSLGQGILTGELFF. The full variable domain, with the rest looked up from reference TRBV5-1 and TRBJ2-2, is KAGVTQTPRYLIKTRGQQVTLSCSPISGHRSVSWYQQTPGQGLQFLFEYFSETQRNKGNFPGRFSGRQFSNSRSEMNVSTLELGDSALYLCASSLGQGILTGELFFGEGSRLTVL.

This chain connects TRBV3-1 (or the pseudogene TRBV3-2) to TRBJ2-7; 10 positions match TRBD2. V gave up 4 bases and J gave up 4 bases; unmatched junction bases: 10. In germline, CDR1 is LGHDT, CDR2 YNNKEL (reference sequence). There are 16 residues in the CDR3. CDR3 sequence reads: CASSRGETSGLYEQYF. The CDR3 DNA reads as TGTGCCAGCAGCCGTGGTGAGACTAGCGGGTTATACGAGCAGTACTTC.

The chain uses TRBV5-1 and TRBJ2-3, with 8 bases lining up with TRBD1. The CDR3 totals 14 residues. Germline V gene data show CDR1 as SGHRS and CDR2 as YFSETQ. V lost 5 bases to trimming and J lost 3 bases; unmatched junction nucleotides: 5. CDR3 protein: CASRMGTGTDTQYF. CDR3 DNA: TGCGCCAGCAGAATGGGGACAGGAACAGATACGCAGTATTTT.

The chain is built from TRBV11-3 and TRBJ1-5; 7 bases line up with TRBD1. Per the germline V gene, CDR1 is SGHNT and CDR2 is YENEEA. V was pared by 4 bases and J by 5 bases, with 2 bases of the junction left unmatched. The CDR3 extends over 13 amino acids. The CDR3 is CASSSGTDQPQHF. CDR3 DNA: TGTGCCAGCAGCTCCGGGACAGATCAGCCCCAGCATTTT.

The V call is TRBV2, the J call TRBJ2-7; the D gene is possibly TRBD1 (5 bases). This CDR3 contains 12 residues. In germline, CDR1 is SNHLY, CDR2 FYNNEI. The V and J ends lost 8 bases and 0 bases respectively, with 8 bases between them. The CDR3 is CASETASYEQYF. CDR3 nucleotide sequence: TGTGCCAGCGAGACAGCCTCCTACGAGCAGTACTTC.

The rearrangement uses TRBV25-1 and TRBJ2-1, with 13 nucleotides matching TRBD2. This CDR3 has 16 amino acids. Germline assignment: CDR1 MGHDK and CDR2 SYGVNS. The trim removed 2 bases at V and 2 bases at J, leaving 0 bases unmatched. CDR3 region: CASSETSGRAYNEQFF. Written as DNA, the CDR3 is TGTGCCAGCAGTGAAACTAGCGGGAGGGCCTACAATGAGCAGTTCTTC.

V gene TRBV5-1 combines with J gene TRBJ1-1; D is possibly TRBD1 (6 bases). The CDR3 totals 17 residues. CDR1 SGHRS and CDR2 YFSETQ come from the germline V gene. V was clipped by 4 bases and J by 1 base, with 20 bases between them. The CDR3 region is CASSPLGALAGNTEAFF. CDR3 bases: TGCGCCAGCAGCCCCCTGGGGGCACTGGCTGGGAACACTGAAGCTTTCTTT.

The V gene is TRBV19, the J gene TRBJ2-5; TRBD1 agrees at 9 bases. This CDR3 comprises 15 residues. Per the germline V gene, CDR1 is LNHDA and CDR2 is SQIVND (reference sequence). With 5 bases clipped from V and 3 bases from J, the junction kept 7 bases outside the gene matches. For the CDR3, the DNA is TGTGCCAGTAGTCCAGGGACAGGGACGGAAGAGACCCAGTACTTC. This sequence encodes CASSPGTGTEETQYF. Together with reference TRBV19 and TRBJ2-5, the CDR3 gives the full variable domain: DGGITQSPKYLFRKEGQNVTLSCEQNLNHDAMYWYRQDPGQGLRLIYYSQIVNDFQKGDIAEGYSVSREKKESFPLTVTSAQKNPTAFYLCASSPGTGTEETQYFGPGTRLLVL.

The genes are TRBV14 and TRBJ2-3; 9 nucleotides align to TRBD2. CDR3 length: 14 residues. The germline V gene has CDR1 SGHDN and CDR2 FVKESK. The J segment lost 1 base and the V segment lost 4 bases, leaving 0 bases of the junction unmatched. The CDR3 DNA reads TGTGCCAGCAGCCTAGCGGGAGGCACAGATACGCAGTATTTT. As protein: CASSLAGGTDTQYF.

The chain recombines TRBV24-1 with TRBJ2-6; the D is unclear. Deletions cut 4 bases from V and 2 bases from J, with 11 bases between. CDR1 and CDR2 from the germline V gene are KGHDR and SFDVKD. The CDR3 contains 16 residues. In DNA form, the CDR3 reads TGTGCCACCAGTGACCCGAGTAGAACTGGGGCCAACGTCCTGACTTTC. Protein: CATSDPSRTGANVLTF.